The clone carrying this T cell receptor (beta chain) was counted only a few times. What it binds is not known. These data are taken from a study of shared clonotypes between healthy human individuals. Overall study findings and caveats: Naive subsets generally exceeded memory subsets in estimated richness.

Some clones are missing from TCRdb's copy, which holds only in-frame ones; the method was immunoSEQ multiplex PCR. This sample has around 600,000 clones; roughly 96% occur once, and the top ten carry over 0.095%. CD45RO-negative, CCR7-selected cells formed the naive CD8 fraction, which excluded terminally differentiated effector memory CD45RA+ cells. Germline V gives CDR1 SNHLY, CDR2 FYNNEI. The CDR3 is 12 residues long. The ends lost 8 bases at V and 5 bases at J; junction bases unmatched: 4. The sample consisted of naive CD8+ T cells sorted from blood. This TCR was recovered from a woman aged 25 to 45 in good health. The chain couples TRBV2 to TRBJ1-2; TRBD1 matches at 8 bases. CDR3 in amino acids: CASSDRVYGYTF. The CDR3 coding sequence is TGTGCCAGCTCGGACAGGGTGTATGGCTACACCTTC. The whole variable domain, remainder taken from reference TRBV2 and TRBJ1-2, is EPEVTQTPSHQVTQMGQEVILRCVPISNHLYFYWYRQILGQKVEFLVSFYNNEISEKSEIFDDQFSVERPDGSNFTLKIRSTKLEDSAMYFCASSDRVYGYTFGSGTRLTVV.